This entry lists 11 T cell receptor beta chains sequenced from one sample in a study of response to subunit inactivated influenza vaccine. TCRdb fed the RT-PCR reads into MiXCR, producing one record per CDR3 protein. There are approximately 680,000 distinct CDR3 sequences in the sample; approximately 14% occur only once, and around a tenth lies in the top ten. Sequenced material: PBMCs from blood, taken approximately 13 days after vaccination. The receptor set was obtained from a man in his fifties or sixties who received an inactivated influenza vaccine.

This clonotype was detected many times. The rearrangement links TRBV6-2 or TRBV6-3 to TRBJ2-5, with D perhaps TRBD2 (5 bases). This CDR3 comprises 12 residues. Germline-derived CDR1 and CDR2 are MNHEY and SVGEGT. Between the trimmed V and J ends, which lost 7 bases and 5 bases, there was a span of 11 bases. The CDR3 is CASKLREETQYF. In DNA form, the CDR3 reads TGTGCCAGCAAACTTAGGGAGGAGACCCAGTACTTC.

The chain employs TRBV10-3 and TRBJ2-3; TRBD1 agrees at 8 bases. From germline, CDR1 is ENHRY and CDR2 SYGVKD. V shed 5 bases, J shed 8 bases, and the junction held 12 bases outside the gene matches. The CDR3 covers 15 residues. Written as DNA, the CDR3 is TGTGCCATCAGTAGAGCAGGGGGCGCAGATAGTACGCAGTATTTT. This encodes CAISRAGGADSTQYF.

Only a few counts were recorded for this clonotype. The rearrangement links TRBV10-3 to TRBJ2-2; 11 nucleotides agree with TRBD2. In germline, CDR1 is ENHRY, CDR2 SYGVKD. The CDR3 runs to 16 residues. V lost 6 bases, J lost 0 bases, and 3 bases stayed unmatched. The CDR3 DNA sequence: TGTGCCATCAGGGAGACTAGCGGGACGAACACCGGGGAGCTGTTTTTT. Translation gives CAIRETSGTNTGELFF.

For the CDR3, the DNA is TGTGCCATCAGTGAGTCACGGACAGGGGGCGACTGGGATGGCTACACCTTC. It is translated as CAISESRTGGDWDGYTF. The chain combines TRBV10-3 with TRBJ1-2; 11 positions agree with TRBD1. Germline V gene lookup returns CDR1 ENHRY and CDR2 SYGVKD. The CDR3 runs 17 residues. V shed 0 bases and J 6 bases; nucleotides not matched to a gene: 9.

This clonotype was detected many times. The CDR3 nucleotides read TGTGCCAGCAGCTTGGGTGGGTTTTCTGGACCCAGGGAGACCCAGTACTTC. Translated: CASSLGGFSGPRETQYF. The chain joins TRBV5-5 to TRBJ2-5; D is unresolved. Germline V gene data show CDR1 as SGHKS and CDR2 as YYEKEE (reference sequence). The CDR3 consists of 17 residues. The V gene lost 0 bases and the J gene lost 5 bases, with 20 bases spanning the gap.

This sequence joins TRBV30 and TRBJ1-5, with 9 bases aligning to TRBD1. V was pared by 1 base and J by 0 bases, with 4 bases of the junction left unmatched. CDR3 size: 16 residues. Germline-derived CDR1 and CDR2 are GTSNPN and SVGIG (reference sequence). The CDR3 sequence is CAWSEKGQGSNQPQHF. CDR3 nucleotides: TGTGCCTGGAGTGAAAAGGGACAGGGTAGCAATCAGCCCCAGCATTTT.

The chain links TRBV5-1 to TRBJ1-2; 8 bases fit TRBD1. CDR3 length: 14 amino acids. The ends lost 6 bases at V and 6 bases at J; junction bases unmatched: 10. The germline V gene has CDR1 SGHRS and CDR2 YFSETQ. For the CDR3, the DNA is TGCGCCAGCACCGATGACAGGGGTTCAAATGGCTACACCTTC. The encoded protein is CASTDDRGSNGYTF.

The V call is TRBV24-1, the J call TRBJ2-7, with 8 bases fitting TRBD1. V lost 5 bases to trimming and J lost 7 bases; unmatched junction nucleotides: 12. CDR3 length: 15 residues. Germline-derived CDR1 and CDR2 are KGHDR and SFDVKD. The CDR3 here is CATSAGTGPPEEQYF. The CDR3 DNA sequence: TGTGCCACCAGTGCCGGGACAGGCCCCCCAGAAGAGCAGTACTTC.

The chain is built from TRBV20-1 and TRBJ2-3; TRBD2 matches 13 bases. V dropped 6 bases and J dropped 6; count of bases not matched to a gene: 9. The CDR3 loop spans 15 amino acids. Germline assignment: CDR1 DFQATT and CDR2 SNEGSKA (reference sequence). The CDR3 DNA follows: TGCAGTGCCCCGACTAGCGGGAGGACAATGGATACGCAGTATTTT. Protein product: CSAPTSGRTMDTQYF.

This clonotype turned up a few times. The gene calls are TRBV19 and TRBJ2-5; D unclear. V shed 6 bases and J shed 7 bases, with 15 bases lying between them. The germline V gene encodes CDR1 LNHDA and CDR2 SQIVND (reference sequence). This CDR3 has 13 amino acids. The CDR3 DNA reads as TGTGCCAGTAGATCCGGATCGCCGCCGACCCAGTACTTC. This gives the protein CASRSGSPPTQYF.

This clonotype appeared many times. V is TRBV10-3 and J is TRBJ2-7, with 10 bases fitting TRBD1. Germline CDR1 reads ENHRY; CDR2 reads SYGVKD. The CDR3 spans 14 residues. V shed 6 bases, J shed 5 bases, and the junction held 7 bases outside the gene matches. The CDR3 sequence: CAISSTGGMDEQYF. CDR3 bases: TGTGCCATCAGCTCGACAGGGGGCATGGACGAGCAGTACTTC.